These 19 T cell receptor beta chains originate from one sample sequenced in a study of shared clonotypes between healthy human individuals. The method was immunoSEQ multiplex PCR; TCRdb's version includes in-frame clones alone and lacks a portion of them. This sample has around 1,100,000 clones, with roughly 77% found just once. The specimen sequenced was memory CD4+ T cells from PBMCs. Subset in this sample: CD45RA-negative fraction. These receptor sequences come from a young man in good health. Some clones in this sample may be carry-over from other donors' samples.

This chain links TRBV29-1 with TRBJ2-2; the D gene is possibly TRBD1 (6 bases). Germline lookup yields CDR1 SQVTM and CDR2 ANQGSEA. This CDR3 comprises 13 residues. V was clipped by 5 bases and J by 3 bases, with 10 bases between them. The CDR3 protein is CSVPGQDTGELFF. CDR3 nucleotide sequence: TGCAGCGTTCCGGGACAAGACACCGGGGAGCTGTTTTTT.

This clone has only one observation. The rearrangement uses TRBV5-1 and TRBJ1-1; D is unresolved. This CDR3 is built from 14 residues. CDR1 SGHRS and CDR2 YFSETQ come from the germline V gene. The V end lost 3 bases, the J end lost 0 bases, and 9 bases lay between the germline ends. The CDR3 bases are TGCGCCAGCAGCTCGACCACCATGAACACTGAAGCTTTCTTT. Amino acid sequence: CASSSTTMNTEAFF.

The rearrangement uses TRBV28 and TRBJ1-5; 7 positions agree with TRBD1. The junction had 6 bases not matched to a gene; V was cut back by 7 bases and J by 6 bases. CDR3 length equals 13 residues. The germline gives CDR1 MDHEN, CDR2 SYDVKM. CDR3 bases: TGTGCCAGCATTGGGACAGCGACTCAGCCCCAGCATTTT. Encoded protein: CASIGTATQPQHF. The variable domain in full, completed from reference TRBV28 and TRBJ1-5, reads DVKVTQSSRYLVKRTGEKVFLECVQDMDHENMFWYRQDPGLGLRLIYFSYDVKMKEKGDIPEGYSVSREKKERFSLILESASTNQTSMYLCASIGTATQPQHFGDGTRLSIL.

The gene calls are TRBV7-2 and TRBJ2-5; 10 bases agree with TRBD2. The ends lost 4 bases at V and 2 bases at J; junction bases unmatched: 4. Germline V CDR1 and CDR2: SGHTA, FQGNSA. There are 15 residues in the CDR3. In DNA form, the CDR3 reads TGTGCCAGCAGCTCGAGGACTAGCGGACAAGAGACCCAGTACTTC. Its translation: CASSSRTSGQETQYF.

Details on this clone: One end of the junction fails to match germline, which may point to a read error. The chain combines TRBV2 with TRBJ2-5; 8 bases match TRBD1. CDR3 length equals 11 residues. In germline, CDR1 is SNHLY, CDR2 FYNNEI. The CDR3 protein is CASGRTGRWDF. DNA of the CDR3: TGTGCCAGCGGACGGACAGGGCGCTGGGACTTC.

For this clone: The identical CDR3 is also encoded by other nucleotide sequences in the sample. V is TRBV11-3 and J is TRBJ2-1; 13 bases map to TRBD2. V dropped 1 base and J dropped 7; count of bases not matched to a gene: 1. Germline V CDR1 and CDR2: SGHNT, YENEEA. The CDR3 contains 15 residues. This CDR3 is CASSLGTSGRNEQFF. Here the CDR3 DNA reads TGTGCCAGCAGCTTAGGGACTAGCGGGAGAAATGAGCAGTTCTTC.

The rearrangement joins TRBV6-5 to TRBJ1-4; tentative D call: TRBD1 (5 bases). The CDR3 is 13 amino acids. The V and J ends lost 8 bases and 5 bases respectively, with 12 bases between them. Germline loops: CDR1 MNHEY, CDR2 SVGAGI. The chain's CDR3 is CASQGRKNEKLFF. CDR3 DNA sequence: TGTGCCAGCCAGGGACGGAAAAATGAAAAACTGTTTTTT.

This chain links TRBV5-3 with TRBJ2-2, with TRBD2 identical over 12 bases. TRBV5-3 qualifies as an ORF whose function is uncertain. The V and J ends lost 8 bases and 4 bases, in that order; junction bases with no gene match: 9. The CDR3 has 16 residues. The CDR3 nucleotides are TGTGCCAGCAACCCGACTAGCGGGAGCCTCACCGGGGAGCTGTTTTTT. Its protein is CASNPTSGSLTGELFF.

This CDR3 reads CASSPSLLSGDEQYF. CDR3 coding DNA: TGTGCCAGCTCACCATCTCTCCTCTCCGGGGACGAGCAGTACTTC. V and J are TRBV18 and TRBJ2-7, with D possibly TRBD2 on 5 matching bases. With 2 bases removed from V and 5 bases from J, the gap between germline ends came to 16 bases. Germline V gene lookup returns CDR1 KGHSH and CDR2 LQKENI. The CDR3 totals 15 residues.

This clone was detected only once. This chain connects TRBV18 to TRBJ2-1, with D perhaps matching TRBD1 or TRBD2 (5 bases each). V lost 5 bases to trimming and J lost 4 bases, with 18 bases between them. This CDR3 comprises 16 residues. Germline assignment: CDR1 KGHSH and CDR2 LQKENI. The CDR3 here is CASSNTGTPQYNEQFF. In DNA form, the CDR3 reads TGTGCCAGCTCAAACACCGGGACCCCCCAATACAATGAGCAGTTCTTC. The full variable domain, with the rest looked up from reference TRBV18 and TRBJ2-1, is NAGVMQNPRHLVRRRGQEARLRCSPMKGHSHVYWYRQLPEEGLKFMVYLQKENIIDESGMPKERFSAEFPKEGPSILRIQQVVRGDSAAYFCASSNTGTPQYNEQFFGPGTRLTVL.

The chain combines TRBV9 with TRBJ2-1; 8 nucleotides line up with TRBD2. The germline V gene encodes CDR1 SGDLS and CDR2 YYNGEE. This CDR3 comprises 15 residues. Unmatched junction bases numbered 11, after V lost 3 bases and J lost 9 bases. CDR3 nucleotide sequence: TGTGCCAGCAGCGACGGACTAGCTCACCGTAGTGAGCAGTTCTTC. This codes for CASSDGLAHRSEQFF.

The V call is TRBV6-6, the J call TRBJ2-7; no definite D call. Germline V CDR1 and CDR2: MNHNY, SVGAGI (reference sequence). This CDR3 has 14 amino acids. V dropped 10 bases and J dropped 3 bases, with 19 bases sitting between them. This CDR3 is CATQSHSTVYEQYF. DNA of the CDR3: TGTGCCACCCAGTCCCACTCCACAGTCTACGAGCAGTACTTC.

V is TRBV6-1 and J is TRBJ1-5; 7 nucleotides match TRBD1. This CDR3 spans 14 amino acids. CDR1 MNHNS and CDR2 SASEGT come from the germline V gene. J was trimmed by 4 bases and V by 6 bases; bases with no gene match: 6. The CDR3 nucleotides are TGTGCCAGCAGCAAGGGGACAGCAAATCAGCCCCAGCATTTT. Translation gives CASSKGTANQPQHF.

This chain uses TRBV29-1 with TRBJ2-5, with D tentatively TRBD1 or TRBD2 (5 bases each). The CDR3 runs to 13 residues. From germline, CDR1 is SQVTM and CDR2 ANQGSEA. With 5 bases removed from V and 2 bases from J, the gap between germline ends came to 12 bases. The CDR3 here is CSVPGPTQETQYF. CDR3 DNA sequence: TGCAGCGTTCCGGGGCCGACTCAAGAGACCCAGTACTTC.

The chain employs TRBV5-6 and TRBJ1-2; no definite D call. CDR1 is SGHDT and CDR2 is YYEEEE in the germline V gene. V gave up 0 bases and J gave up 0 bases, with 9 bases separating them. This CDR3 contains 15 residues. This CDR3 reads CASSLAQTTNYGYTF. The CDR3 region has the DNA TGTGCCAGCAGCTTGGCCCAGACAACTAACTATGGCTACACCTTC.

This clone was found a few times. V usage is TRBV9 and J usage is TRBJ2-5; 9 bases map to TRBD1. Gene TRBJ2-7 matches the end of the DNA better, so the J call may be wrong. The CDR3 loop spans 15 amino acids. CDR1 and CDR2 from the germline V gene are SGDLS and YYNGEE. The CDR3 nucleotides read TGTGCCAGCAGCGTAGAAGGGACAGGGTCCTACGAGCAGTACTTC. Translating it yields CASSVEGTGSYEQYF.

Comments on this clone: The same CDR3 arises from other DNA sequences in this sample as well. The V and J genes are TRBV5-4 and TRBJ2-3; 7 bases line up with TRBD2. This CDR3 comprises 14 residues. Trimming cost V 0 bases and J 6 bases; bases outside gene matches: 4. Germline CDR1 and CDR2: SGHNT and YYREEE (reference sequence). This CDR3 reads CASSLGGRGDTQYF. The CDR3, as DNA: TGTGCCAGCAGCTTGGGCGGGAGAGGCGATACGCAGTATTTT.

V and J are TRBV2 and TRBJ2-5, with a weak D call TRBD1 (6 bases). The V gene's germline CDR1 is SNHLY and CDR2 FYNNEI. The V end was cut by 9 bases, the J end by 5 bases, with 19 bases between. CDR3 length: 14 amino acids. CDR3 amino acids: CARGTLGVGETQYF. DNA of the CDR3: TGTGCCAGAGGGACACTGGGCGTCGGGGAGACCCAGTACTTC. Drawing the rest from reference TRBV2 and TRBJ2-5, the complete variable domain is EPEVTQTPSHQVTQMGQEVILRCVPISNHLYFYWYRQILGQKVEFLVSFYNNEISEKSEIFDDQFSVERPDGSNFTLKIRSTKLEDSAMYFCARGTLGVGETQYFGPGTRLLVL.

With regard to this clone: An end of the junction differs from the germline gene, which may be a read error. The J gene is TRBJ2-1, the V gene TRBV25-1, with D possibly being TRBD2 (6 bases). Germline V gene lookup returns CDR1 MGHDK and CDR2 SYGVNS. The CDR3 totals 16 residues. The CDR3 nucleotides are TGTGCCAGCAGTGAATCACGGGGGATATATGGCAATGAGCATTTCTTC. This sequence encodes CASSESRGIYGNEHFF.